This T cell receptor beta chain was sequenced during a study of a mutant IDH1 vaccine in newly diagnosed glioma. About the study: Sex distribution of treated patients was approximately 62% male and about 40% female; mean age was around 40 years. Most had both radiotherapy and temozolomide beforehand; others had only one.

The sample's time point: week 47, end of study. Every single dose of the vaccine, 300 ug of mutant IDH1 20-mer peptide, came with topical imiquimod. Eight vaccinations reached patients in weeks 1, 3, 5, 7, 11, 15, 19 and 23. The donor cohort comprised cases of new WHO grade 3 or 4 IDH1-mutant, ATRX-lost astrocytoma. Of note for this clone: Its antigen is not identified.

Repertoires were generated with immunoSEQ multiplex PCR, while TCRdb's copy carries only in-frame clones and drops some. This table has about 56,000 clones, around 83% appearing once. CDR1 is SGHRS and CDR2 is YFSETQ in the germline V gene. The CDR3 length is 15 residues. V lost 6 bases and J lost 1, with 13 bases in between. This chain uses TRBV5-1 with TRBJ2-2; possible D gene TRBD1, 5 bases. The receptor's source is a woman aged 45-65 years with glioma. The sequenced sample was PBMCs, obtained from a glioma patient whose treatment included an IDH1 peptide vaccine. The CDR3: CASIPIRENTGELFF. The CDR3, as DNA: TGCGCCAGCATACCGATCAGGGAGAACACCGGGGAGCTGTTTTTT.